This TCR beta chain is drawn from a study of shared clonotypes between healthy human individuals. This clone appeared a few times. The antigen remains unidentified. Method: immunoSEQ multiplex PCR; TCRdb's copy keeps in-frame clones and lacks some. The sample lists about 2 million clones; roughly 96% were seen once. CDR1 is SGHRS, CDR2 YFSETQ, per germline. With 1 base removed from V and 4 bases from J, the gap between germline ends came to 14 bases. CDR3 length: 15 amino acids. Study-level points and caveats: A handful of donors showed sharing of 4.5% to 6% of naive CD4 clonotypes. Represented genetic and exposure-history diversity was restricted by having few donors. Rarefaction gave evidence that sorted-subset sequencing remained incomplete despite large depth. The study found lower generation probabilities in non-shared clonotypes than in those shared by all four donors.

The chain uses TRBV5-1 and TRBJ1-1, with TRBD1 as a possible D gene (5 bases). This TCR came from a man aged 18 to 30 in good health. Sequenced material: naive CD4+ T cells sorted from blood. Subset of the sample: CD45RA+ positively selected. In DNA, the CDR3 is TGCGCCAGCAGCTTGAGGGGCCAAGAGGGCACTGAAGCTTTCTTT. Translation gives CASSLRGQEGTEAFF.